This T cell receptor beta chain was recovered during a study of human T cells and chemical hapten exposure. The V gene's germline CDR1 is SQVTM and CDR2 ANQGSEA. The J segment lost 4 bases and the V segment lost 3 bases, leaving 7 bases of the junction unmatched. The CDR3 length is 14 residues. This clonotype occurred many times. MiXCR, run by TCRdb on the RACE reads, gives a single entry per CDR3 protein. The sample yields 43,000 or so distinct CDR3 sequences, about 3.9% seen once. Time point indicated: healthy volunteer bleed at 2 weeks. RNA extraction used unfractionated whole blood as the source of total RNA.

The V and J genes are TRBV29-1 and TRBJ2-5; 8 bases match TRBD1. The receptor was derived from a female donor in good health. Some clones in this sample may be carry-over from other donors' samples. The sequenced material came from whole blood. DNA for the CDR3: TGCAGCGTTGATTCCAGGGGGCCGATAGAGACCCAGTACTTC. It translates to CSVDSRGPIETQYF.